This TCR beta chain is from a study of T cell changes during pregnancy in multiple sclerosis (dated by TCRdb to between 2017 and 2020). Regarding the study in general: The study looked at changes in the T cell repertoire across pregnancy in women with multiple sclerosis.

The junction carries 9 bases between V and J, which are trimmed by 3 bases and 3 bases respectively. Sequences SQVTM (CDR1) and ANQGSEA (CDR2) are obtained from the germline V gene. Taken from cysteine to phenylalanine, the CDR3 has 12 residues. Kept here is only the CDR3 DNA, which spans 36 bases and is read in frame from base 1. Receptor amplification or capture employed the immunoSEQ multiplex PCR assay. TCRdb's version of the immuneACCESS table is confined to in-frame rearrangements and falls short of the full clone set. An unresolved V gene accounts for under half of the shortfall where checked; the remainder is of unknown origin. The sample table records approximately 30,000 clones; approximately 90% of these occur just once. The ten most abundant clones make up about 10% of the sample. In the case of this clone: The antigen this receptor binds is unknown. No much larger clonotype is one base removed from it; base qualities were not supplied. This specimen includes other DNA sequences encoding the same CDR3.

This sequence originates from a female donor with multiple sclerosis, enrolled in a pregnancy study. Sequences were derived from CD8+ T cells from peripheral blood mononuclear cells, sampled before pregnancy. The rearranged segments are TRBV29-1 and TRBJ2-7; TRBD1 could be the D gene, as 5 bases match. CDR3 sequence: CSVEVQDYEQYF. Read as DNA, the sequence is TGCAGCGTTGAGGTACAGGACTACGAGCAGTACTTC.